This TCR beta chain comes out of a study of blood T cell repertoires in COVID-19. Turning to the study itself: COVID-19 samples collected from the United States, Italy and Spain covered acute and convalescent phases. From T cells, B-cell-depleted T cells, or PBMCs came the material, which was cDNA or gDNA.

Assay used: immunoSEQ multiplex PCR; TCRdb lists only in-frame clones, some missing. The table includes 60,000 or so clones, approximately 80% detected once. The CDR3 spans 14 residues. Germline CDR1 is SNHLY and CDR2 is FYNNEI. Trimming took 5 bases from V and 3 from J; bases not matched to a gene: 6. This TCR was sampled from a woman between 45 and 65 years old with active or convalescent COVID-19. The chain has TRBV2 and TRBJ1-1; 7 bases are shared with TRBD1. The sample consisted of peripheral blood. CDR3 sequence: CASSPNRGYTEAFF. CDR3 nucleotide sequence: TGTGCCAGCAGTCCTAACAGGGGTTACACTGAAGCTTTCTTT. The whole variable domain, remainder taken from reference TRBV2 and TRBJ1-1, is EPEVTQTPSHQVTQMGQEVILRCVPISNHLYFYWYRQILGQKVEFLVSFYNNEISEKSEIFDDQFSVERPDGSNFTLKIRSTKLEDSAMYFCASSPNRGYTEAFFGQGTRLTVV.